Listed below are T cell receptor beta chains from one sample, sequenced in a study of beta chain features in type 1 diabetes. Data came from immunoSEQ multiplex PCR; TCRdb stores just in-frame clones and leaves some out. The sample has around 100,000 clones; around 30% are singletons. The sequenced material came from central memory CD4+ T cells from blood. The origin of the receptors is a young woman with type 1 diabetes. Both conserved end residues are part of each CDR3. A D gene is named only where the DNA matches it firmly. For some rows the clone size is stated as once, few or many, or as a class when expanded; others skip it.

CDR3aa: CASTSFGENEQFF
CDR3nt: TGTGCCAGCACTAGTTTCGGAGAAAATGAGCAGTTCTTC
v_gene: TRBV19
abundance: .
d_gene: .
len: 13
j_gene: TRBJ2-1

CDR3aa: CASSDRQGRRAFF
CDR3nt: TGTGCCAGCAGCGATAGACAGGGGAGGCGAGCTTTCTTT
v_gene: TRBV7-9
abundance: few
d_gene: TRBD1
len: 13
j_gene: TRBJ1-1

CDR3aa: CASSDLDRILGEQYF
CDR3nt: TGTGCCAGCAGTGATTTGGACAGGATCTTGGGTGAGCAGTACTTC
v_gene: TRBV25-1
abundance: few
d_gene: TRBD1
len: 15
j_gene: TRBJ2-7

CDR3aa: CASSPTLGKQFF
CDR3nt: TGTGCCAGCAGCCCGACACTAGGAAAGCAGTTCTTC
v_gene: TRBV11-3
abundance: .
d_gene: .
len: 12
j_gene: TRBJ2-1

CDR3aa: CSVEEPGEVTEAFF
CDR3nt: TGCAGCGTTGAAGAGCCCGGGGAGGTCACTGAAGCTTTCTTT
v_gene: TRBV29-1
abundance: few
d_gene: .
len: 14
j_gene: TRBJ1-1

CDR3aa: CAWSVLVQGEQFF
CDR3nt: TGTGCCTGGAGTGTACTCGTCCAGGGTGAGCAGTTCTTC
v_gene: TRBV30
abundance: .
d_gene: .
len: 13
j_gene: TRBJ2-1

CDR3aa: CAWSDRTGRYEQYF
CDR3nt: TGTGCCTGGAGCGATCGGACAGGCCGCTACGAGCAGTACTTC
v_gene: TRBV30
abundance: .
d_gene: TRBD1
len: 14
j_gene: TRBJ2-7

CDR3aa: CASSQDRAGANVLTF
CDR3nt: TGTGCCAGCAGCCAAGACAGGGCTGGGGCCAACGTCCTGACTTTC
v_gene: TRBV14
abundance: .
d_gene: .
len: 15
j_gene: TRBJ2-6

CDR3aa: CASSPGLAGSYNEQFF
CDR3nt: TGCGCCAGCAGCCCAGGACTAGCTGGGAGCTACAATGAGCAGTTCTTC
v_gene: TRBV5-1
abundance: .
d_gene: TRBD2
len: 16
j_gene: TRBJ2-1

CDR3aa: CASSISGGNTIYF
CDR3nt: TGTGCCAGCAGCATCAGTGGTGGTAACACCATATATTTT
v_gene: TRBV28
abundance: once
d_gene: .
len: 13
j_gene: TRBJ1-3

CDR3aa: CASSQGLAGGREQFF
CDR3nt: TGCGCCAGCAGCCAAGGACTAGCGGGAGGGCGCGAGCAGTTCTTC
v_gene: TRBV4-3
abundance: many
d_gene: TRBD2
len: 15
j_gene: TRBJ2-1

CDR3aa: CASRMQQADTQYF
CDR3nt: TGTGCCAGCAGGATGCAACAGGCAGATACGCAGTATTTT
v_gene: TRBV27
abundance: .
d_gene: .
len: 13
j_gene: TRBJ2-3

CDR3aa: CASSLMGGSLETQYF
CDR3nt: TGTGCCAGCAGCTTGATGGGAGGGAGTCTGGAGACCCAGTACTTC
v_gene: TRBV5-4
abundance: few
d_gene: TRBD2
len: 15
j_gene: TRBJ2-5

CDR3aa: CAISERGALYTF
CDR3nt: TGTGCCATCAGTGAGCGGGGAGCCCTCTACACCTTC
v_gene: TRBV10-3
abundance: .
d_gene: .
len: 12
j_gene: TRBJ1-2

CDR3aa: CASSLGAVSSTDTQYF
CDR3nt: TGCGCCAGCAGCTTGGGTGCAGTCTCTAGCACAGATACGCAGTATTTT
v_gene: TRBV5-1
abundance: few
d_gene: .
len: 16
j_gene: TRBJ2-3

CDR3aa: CASSYSGQGPEAFF
CDR3nt: TGTGCCAGCAGTTACTCCGGACAGGGCCCTGAAGCTTTCTTT
v_gene: TRBV6-5
abundance: .
d_gene: TRBD1
len: 14
j_gene: TRBJ1-1

CDR3aa: CASSLSGQGAYEQYF
CDR3nt: TGCGCCAGCAGCCTATCGGGACAGGGGGCCTACGAGCAGTACTTC
v_gene: TRBV5-1
abundance: few
d_gene: TRBD1
len: 15
j_gene: TRBJ2-7

CDR3aa: CASSPGRGNEKLFF
CDR3nt: TGCGCCAGCAGCCCTGGACGGGGTAATGAAAAACTGTTTTTT
v_gene: TRBV5-1
abundance: .
d_gene: .
len: 14
j_gene: TRBJ1-4

CDR3aa: CAISAGTASSYEQYF
CDR3nt: TGTGCCATCAGTGCCGGGACAGCATCTTCCTACGAGCAGTACTTC
v_gene: TRBV10-3
abundance: .
d_gene: TRBD1
len: 15
j_gene: TRBJ2-7

CDR3aa: CSASVYNEQFF
CDR3nt: TGCAGTGCTAGCGTATACAATGAGCAGTTCTTC
v_gene: TRBV20-1
abundance: few
d_gene: .
len: 11
j_gene: TRBJ2-1

CDR3aa: CASSPRTGDQPQHF
CDR3nt: TGTGCCAGCAGTCCAAGGACAGGGGATCAGCCCCAGCATTTT
v_gene: TRBV7-2
abundance: few
d_gene: TRBD1
len: 14
j_gene: TRBJ1-5

CDR3aa: CASSPSVNMPQHF
CDR3nt: TGTGCCAGCAGTCCTTCGGTAAATATGCCCCAGCATTTT
v_gene: TRBV28
abundance: .
d_gene: .
len: 13
j_gene: TRBJ1-5

CDR3aa: CASSEPNSRGASQPQHF
CDR3nt: TGTGCCAGCAGCGAACCCAATTCTCGGGGGGCTAGTCAGCCCCAGCATTTT
v_gene: TRBV25-1
abundance: .
d_gene: .
len: 17
j_gene: TRBJ1-5

CDR3aa: CASSMTSSGEQFF
CDR3nt: TGCGCCAGCAGCATGACTAGTTCAGGTGAGCAGTTCTTC
v_gene: TRBV5-1
abundance: .
d_gene: .
len: 13
j_gene: TRBJ2-1

CDR3aa: CASYAGTASNEQFF
CDR3nt: TGTGCCAGCTACGCCGGGACAGCATCAAATGAGCAGTTCTTC
v_gene: TRBV6-6
abundance: .
d_gene: TRBD1
len: 14
j_gene: TRBJ2-1

CDR3aa: CASSSRSAGGAARSYNEQFF
CDR3nt: TGTGCCAGCAGCTCCCGATCAGCGGGAGGCGCGGCCCGCTCCTACAATGAGCAGTTCTTC
v_gene: TRBV7-3
abundance: .
d_gene: TRBD2
len: 20
j_gene: TRBJ2-1

CDR3aa: CAWSSGELAYYTF
CDR3nt: TGTGCCTGGAGCTCAGGGGAGTTGGCCTACTACACCTTC
v_gene: TRBV30
abundance: .
d_gene: .
len: 13
j_gene: TRBJ1-2

CDR3aa: CASSIAGAGNEQFF
CDR3nt: TGTGCCAGCAGTATAGCGGGAGCAGGGAATGAGCAGTTCTTC
v_gene: TRBV11-3
abundance: .
d_gene: TRBD2
len: 14
j_gene: TRBJ2-1

CDR3aa: CASSYGGTASNQPQHF
CDR3nt: TGTGCCAGCAGTTACGGGGGGACGGCTAGCAATCAGCCCCAGCATTTT
v_gene: TRBV6-6
abundance: .
d_gene: .
len: 16
j_gene: TRBJ1-5

CDR3aa: CAWSNSVTGYEKLFF
CDR3nt: TGTGCCTGGAGTAATTCGGTGACAGGCTATGAAAAACTGTTTTTT
v_gene: TRBV30
abundance: few
d_gene: .
len: 15
j_gene: TRBJ1-4

CDR3aa: CASSSGGAGAAYNEQFF
CDR3nt: TGTGCCAGCAGCTCCGGGGGGGCGGGGGCTGCCTACAATGAGCAGTTCTTC
v_gene: TRBV7-8
abundance: .
d_gene: TRBD2
len: 17
j_gene: TRBJ2-1

CDR3aa: CASSPTGSTQPQHF
CDR3nt: TGTGCCAGCTCACCTACAGGGTCTACACAGCCCCAGCATTTT
v_gene: TRBV18
abundance: .
d_gene: .
len: 14
j_gene: TRBJ1-5

CDR3aa: CASSREGLDIQYF
CDR3nt: TGTGCCAGCAGTCGGGAGGGCCTCGACATTCAGTACTTC
v_gene: TRBV2
abundance: .
d_gene: TRBD2
len: 13
j_gene: TRBJ2-4

CDR3aa: CASSSGQGGSGANVLTF
CDR3nt: TGTGCCAGCAGCTCGGGACAGGGGGGCTCTGGGGCCAACGTCCTGACTTTC
v_gene: TRBV5-4
abundance: few
d_gene: TRBD1
len: 17
j_gene: TRBJ2-6

CDR3aa: CASSYYSTGEPQHF
CDR3nt: TGTGCCAGCAGCTACTACTCGACAGGGGAGCCCCAGCATTTT
v_gene: TRBV27
abundance: few
d_gene: TRBD1
len: 14
j_gene: TRBJ1-5

CDR3aa: CAWSVLRTSMTGELFF
CDR3nt: TGTGCCTGGAGTGTACTTAGGACTAGCATGACCGGGGAGCTGTTTTTT
v_gene: TRBV30
abundance: few
d_gene: TRBD2
len: 16
j_gene: TRBJ2-2

CDR3aa: CASSQGAIFYGYTF
CDR3nt: TGTGCCAGCAGTCAGGGGGCGATTTTCTATGGCTACACCTTC
v_gene: TRBV28
abundance: .
d_gene: TRBD1
len: 14
j_gene: TRBJ1-2

CDR3aa: CASSQGGSEKLFF
CDR3nt: TGCGCCAGCTCCCAGGGAGGATCGGAAAAACTGTTTTTT
v_gene: TRBV5-1
abundance: few
d_gene: .
len: 13
j_gene: TRBJ1-4

CDR3aa: CASSSGRAGEQYF
CDR3nt: TGCGCCAGCAGCAGCGGGAGGGCCGGGGAGCAGTACTTC
v_gene: TRBV10-1
abundance: .
d_gene: TRBD2
len: 13
j_gene: TRBJ2-7

CDR3aa: CASSWGASGQIYNEQFF
CDR3nt: TGTGCCAGCAGCTGGGGGGCTAGCGGGCAAATCTACAATGAGCAGTTCTTC
v_gene: TRBV11-2
abundance: few
d_gene: TRBD2
len: 17
j_gene: TRBJ2-1

CDR3aa: CASSTRTGLQETQYF
CDR3nt: TGTGCCAGCAGTACCCGGACAGGCCTACAAGAGACCCAGTACTTC
v_gene: TRBV28
abundance: .
d_gene: TRBD1
len: 15
j_gene: TRBJ2-5

CDR3aa: CASSDRPSSYNEQFF
CDR3nt: TGTGCCAGCAGTGACAGGCCGAGCTCCTACAATGAGCAGTTCTTC
v_gene: TRBV2
abundance: few
d_gene: .
len: 15
j_gene: TRBJ2-1

CDR3aa: CSVGGEPSGISYEQYF
CDR3nt: TGCAGCGTTGGGGGTGAGCCTAGCGGGATTTCCTACGAGCAGTACTTC
v_gene: TRBV29-1
abundance: .
d_gene: TRBD2
len: 16
j_gene: TRBJ2-7